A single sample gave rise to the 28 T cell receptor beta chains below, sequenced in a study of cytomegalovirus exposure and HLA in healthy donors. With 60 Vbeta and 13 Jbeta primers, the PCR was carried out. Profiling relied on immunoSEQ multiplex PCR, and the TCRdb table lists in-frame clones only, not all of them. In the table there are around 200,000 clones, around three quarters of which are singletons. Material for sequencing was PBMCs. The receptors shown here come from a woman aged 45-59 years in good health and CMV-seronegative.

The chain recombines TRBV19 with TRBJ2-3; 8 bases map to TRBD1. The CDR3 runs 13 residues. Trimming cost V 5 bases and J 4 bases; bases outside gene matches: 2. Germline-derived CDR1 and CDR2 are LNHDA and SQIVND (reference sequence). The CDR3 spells CASSQQGADTQYF. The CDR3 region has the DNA TGTGCCAGTAGTCAACAGGGGGCAGATACGCAGTATTTT.

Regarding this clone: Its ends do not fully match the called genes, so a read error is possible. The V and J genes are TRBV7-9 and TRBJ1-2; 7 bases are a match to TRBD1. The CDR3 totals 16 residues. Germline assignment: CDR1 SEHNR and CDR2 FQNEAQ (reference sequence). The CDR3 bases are TGTTCCAGCAGCCATGACAGGGCTGAAACTAACTATGGCTACACCTTC. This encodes CSSSHDRAETNYGYTF.

The CDR3 reads CATSRDLLSTQYF. The CDR3 DNA sequence: TGTGCCACCAGCAGAGATTTGCTAAGTACGCAGTATTTT. The chain recombines TRBV15 with TRBJ2-3; D remains unclear. Looked up from germline, CDR1 is LNHNV and CDR2 is YYDKDF (reference sequence). The CDR3 sequence is 13 residues long. The V and J ends lost 0 bases and 8 bases respectively, with 9 bases between them.

CDR3 residues: CATSGGTSRDETQYF. CDR3 bases: TGTGCCACCAGCGGCGGGACGAGTCGGGACGAGACCCAGTACTTC. The gene calls are TRBV15 and TRBJ2-5; TRBD2 might be the D (6 bases). Germline lookup yields CDR1 LNHNV and CDR2 YYDKDF (reference sequence). CDR3 length: 15 residues. V was clipped by 5 bases and J by 5 bases, with 18 bases between them. Variable domain in full (rest from reference TRBV15 and TRBJ2-5): DAMVIQNPRYQVTQFGKPVTLSCSQTLNHNVMYWYQQKSSQAPKLLFHYYDKDFNNEADTPDNFQSRRPNTSFCFLDIRSPGLGDTAMYLCATSGGTSRDETQYFGPGTRLLVL.

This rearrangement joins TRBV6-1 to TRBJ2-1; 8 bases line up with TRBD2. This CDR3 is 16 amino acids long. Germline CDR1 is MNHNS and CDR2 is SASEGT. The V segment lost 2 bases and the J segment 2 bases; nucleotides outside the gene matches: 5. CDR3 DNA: TGTGCCAGCAGTGAACGCGGCGGGGGGACCTACAATGAGCAGTTCTTC. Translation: CASSERGGGTYNEQFF.

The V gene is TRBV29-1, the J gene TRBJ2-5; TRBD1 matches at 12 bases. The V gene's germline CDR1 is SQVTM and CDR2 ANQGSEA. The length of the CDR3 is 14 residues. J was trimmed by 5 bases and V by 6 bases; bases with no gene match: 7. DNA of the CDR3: TGCAGCGTAACCGGGACAGGGGGCGGTGAGACCCAGTACTTC. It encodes CSVTGTGGGETQYF.

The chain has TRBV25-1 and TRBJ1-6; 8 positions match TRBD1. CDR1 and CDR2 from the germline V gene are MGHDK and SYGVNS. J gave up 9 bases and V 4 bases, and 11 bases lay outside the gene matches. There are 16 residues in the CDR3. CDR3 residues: CASSASAGTGSSPLHF. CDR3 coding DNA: TGTGCCAGCAGTGCCTCGGCGGGGACAGGAAGTTCACCCCTCCACTTT.

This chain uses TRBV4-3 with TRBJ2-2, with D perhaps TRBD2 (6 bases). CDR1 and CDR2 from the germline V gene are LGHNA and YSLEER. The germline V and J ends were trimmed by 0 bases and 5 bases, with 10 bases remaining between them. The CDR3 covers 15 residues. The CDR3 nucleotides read TGCGCCAGCAGCCAAGACGCGGGATGGACCGGGGAGCTGTTTTTT. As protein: CASSQDAGWTGELFF.

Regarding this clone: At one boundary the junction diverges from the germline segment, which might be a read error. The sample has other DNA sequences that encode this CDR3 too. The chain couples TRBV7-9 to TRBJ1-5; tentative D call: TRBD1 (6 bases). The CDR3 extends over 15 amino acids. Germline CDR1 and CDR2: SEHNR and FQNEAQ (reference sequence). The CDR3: CSSSPRGGGNQPQHF. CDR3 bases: TGTTCCAGCAGCCCGAGGGGGGGCGGCAATCAGCCCCAGCATTTT.

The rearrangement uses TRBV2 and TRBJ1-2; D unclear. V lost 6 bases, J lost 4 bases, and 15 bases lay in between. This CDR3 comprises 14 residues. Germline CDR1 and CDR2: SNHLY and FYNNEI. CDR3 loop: CASRATVTGYGYTF. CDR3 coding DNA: TGTGCCAGCAGGGCGACTGTGACGGGCTATGGCTACACCTTC. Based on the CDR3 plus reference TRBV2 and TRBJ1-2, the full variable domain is EPEVTQTPSHQVTQMGQEVILRCVPISNHLYFYWYRQILGQKVEFLVSFYNNEISEKSEIFDDQFSVERPDGSNFTLKIRSTKLEDSAMYFCASRATVTGYGYTFGSGTRLTVV.

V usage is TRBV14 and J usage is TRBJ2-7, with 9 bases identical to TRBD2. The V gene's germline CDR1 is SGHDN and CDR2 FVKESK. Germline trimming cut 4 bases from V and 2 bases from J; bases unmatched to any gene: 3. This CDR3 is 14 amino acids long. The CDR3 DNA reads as TGTGCCAGCAGCCGGGCGGGGGGGACCTACGAGCAGTACTTC. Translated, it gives CASSRAGGTYEQYF.

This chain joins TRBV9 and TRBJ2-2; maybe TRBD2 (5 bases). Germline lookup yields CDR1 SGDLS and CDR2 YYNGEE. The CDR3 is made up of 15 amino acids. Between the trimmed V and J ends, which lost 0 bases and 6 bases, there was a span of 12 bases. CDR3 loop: CASSVDSVTSGELFF. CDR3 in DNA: TGTGCCAGCAGCGTAGATAGCGTAACATCCGGGGAGCTGTTTTTT.

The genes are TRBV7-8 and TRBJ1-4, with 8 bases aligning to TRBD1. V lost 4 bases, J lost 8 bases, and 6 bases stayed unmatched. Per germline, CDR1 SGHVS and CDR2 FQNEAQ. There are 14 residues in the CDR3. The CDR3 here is CASSSHRDREKLFF. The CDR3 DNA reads TGTGCCAGCAGCTCCCACCGGGACAGGGAAAAACTGTTTTTT.

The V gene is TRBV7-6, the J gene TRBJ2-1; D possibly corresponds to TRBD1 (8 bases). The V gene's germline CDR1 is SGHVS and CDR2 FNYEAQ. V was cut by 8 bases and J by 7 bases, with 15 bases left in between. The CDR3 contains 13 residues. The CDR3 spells CASGLQGGNEQFF. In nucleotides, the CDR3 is TGTGCCAGCGGTTTACAGGGGGGGAATGAGCAGTTCTTC.

The CDR3 nucleotides read TGTGCCAGCAGCACCCGACAGGGGATGAGGGAAAAACTGTTTTTT. It codes for CASSTRQGMREKLFF. The chain couples TRBV11-2 to TRBJ1-4; TRBD1 matches at 8 bases. CDR1 SGHAT and CDR2 FQNNGV come from the germline V gene. The length of the CDR3 is 15 residues. The ends lost 5 bases at V and 8 bases at J; junction bases unmatched: 10.

CDR3 DNA sequence: TGTGCCAGCAGTTTAACGTGGTCGGGGGATACGCAGTATTTT. Translation gives CASSLTWSGDTQYF. This chain connects TRBV28 to TRBJ2-3; the D gene is possibly TRBD2 (5 bases). Germline lookup yields CDR1 MDHEN and CDR2 SYDVKM. The CDR3 totals 14 residues. Deletions cut 2 bases from V and 6 bases from J, with 12 bases between.

The DNA for the CDR3 is TGTGCCAGCAGCTTATCTAGCGGGAGGGCCGAGCAGTTCTTC. It specifies CASSLSSGRAEQFF. This sequence joins TRBV7-3 and TRBJ2-1; TRBD2 matches 12 bases. The CDR3 covers 14 residues. Germline assignment: CDR1 SGHTA and CDR2 FQGTGA. Germline trimming cut 2 bases from V and 10 bases from J; bases unmatched to any gene: 3.

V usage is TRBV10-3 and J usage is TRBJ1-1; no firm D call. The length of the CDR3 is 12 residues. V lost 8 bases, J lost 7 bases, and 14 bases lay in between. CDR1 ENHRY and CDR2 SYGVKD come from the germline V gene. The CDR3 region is CAIGGGGSEAFF. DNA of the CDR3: TGTGCCATCGGTGGCGGAGGGAGTGAAGCTTTCTTT.

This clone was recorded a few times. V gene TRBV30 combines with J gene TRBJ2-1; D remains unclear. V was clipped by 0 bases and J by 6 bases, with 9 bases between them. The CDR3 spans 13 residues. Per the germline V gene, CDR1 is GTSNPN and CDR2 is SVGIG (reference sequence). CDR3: CAWSVHRGNEQFF. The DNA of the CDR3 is TGTGCCTGGAGTGTACATCGAGGCAATGAGCAGTTCTTC.

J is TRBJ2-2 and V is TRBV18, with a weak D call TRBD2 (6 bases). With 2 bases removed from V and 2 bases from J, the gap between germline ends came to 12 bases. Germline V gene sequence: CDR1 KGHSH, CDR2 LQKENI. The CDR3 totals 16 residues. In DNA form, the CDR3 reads TGTGCCAGCTCACCAGGGACGGGACTTAACACCGGGGAGCTGTTTTTT. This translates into CASSPGTGLNTGELFF.

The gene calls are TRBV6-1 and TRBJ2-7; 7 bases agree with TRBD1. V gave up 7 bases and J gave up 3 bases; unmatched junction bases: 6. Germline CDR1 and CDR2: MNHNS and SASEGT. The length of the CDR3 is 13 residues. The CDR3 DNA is TGTGCCAGCACTCCGACAGGGATCTACGAGCAGTACTTC. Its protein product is CASTPTGIYEQYF.

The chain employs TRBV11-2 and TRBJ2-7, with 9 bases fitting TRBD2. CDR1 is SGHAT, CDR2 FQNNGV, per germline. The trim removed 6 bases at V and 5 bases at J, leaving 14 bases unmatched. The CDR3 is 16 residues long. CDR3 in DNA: TGTGCCAGCAGGGAGACCGTAGCGGGAGTACGTGACGAGCAGTACTTC. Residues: CASRETVAGVRDEQYF.

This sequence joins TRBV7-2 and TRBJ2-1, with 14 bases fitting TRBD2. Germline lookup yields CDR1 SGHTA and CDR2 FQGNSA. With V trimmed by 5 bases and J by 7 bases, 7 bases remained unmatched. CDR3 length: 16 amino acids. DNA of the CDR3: TGTGCCAGCAGCACGGGACTAGCGGGAGTATCGAATGAGCAGTTCTTC. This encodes CASSTGLAGVSNEQFF.

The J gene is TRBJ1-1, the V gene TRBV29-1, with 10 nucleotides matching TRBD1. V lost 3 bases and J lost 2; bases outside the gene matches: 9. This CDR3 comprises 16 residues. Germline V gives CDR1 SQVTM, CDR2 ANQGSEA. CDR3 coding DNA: TGCAGCGTTGATGTTCCGGGACAGGGGTTTAACACTGAAGCTTTCTTT. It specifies CSVDVPGQGFNTEAFF.

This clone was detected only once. CDR3 sequence (DNA): TGTGCCAGCAGACGACAGAGCCTCACAGATACGCAGTATTTT. This codes for CASRRQSLTDTQYF. V is TRBV28 and J is TRBJ2-3; D may be TRBD1 (5 bases). This CDR3 spans 14 amino acids. CDR1 MDHEN and CDR2 SYDVKM come from the germline V gene. Trimming removed 6 bases at V and 2 bases at J, with 12 bases between. Complete variable domain (other parts from reference TRBV28 and TRBJ2-3): DVKVTQSSRYLVKRTGEKVFLECVQDMDHENMFWYRQDPGLGLRLIYFSYDVKMKEKGDIPEGYSVSREKKERFSLILESASTNQTSMYLCASRRQSLTDTQYFGPGTRLTVL.

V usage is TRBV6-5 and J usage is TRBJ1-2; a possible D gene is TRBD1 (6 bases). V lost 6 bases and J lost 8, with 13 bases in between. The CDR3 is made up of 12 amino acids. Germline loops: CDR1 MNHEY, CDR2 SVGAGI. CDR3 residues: CASRGQGSGYTF. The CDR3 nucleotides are TGTGCCAGCAGGGGGCAGGGGAGCGGCTACACCTTC.

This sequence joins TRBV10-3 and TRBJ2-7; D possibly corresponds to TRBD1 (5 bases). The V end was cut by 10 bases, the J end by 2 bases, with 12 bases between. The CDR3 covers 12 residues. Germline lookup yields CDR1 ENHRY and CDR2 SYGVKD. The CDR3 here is CANGQAPYEQYF. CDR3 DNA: TGTGCCAACGGACAAGCTCCCTACGAGCAGTACTTC.

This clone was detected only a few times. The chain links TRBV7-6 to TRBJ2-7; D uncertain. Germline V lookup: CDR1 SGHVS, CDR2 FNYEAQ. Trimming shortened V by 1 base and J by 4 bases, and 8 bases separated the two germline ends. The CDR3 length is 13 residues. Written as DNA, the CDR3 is TGTGCCAGCAGCTTAGTAGCTGGGTACGAGCAGTACTTC. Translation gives CASSLVAGYEQYF.